The source of this T cell receptor beta chain is a study of T cells in Graves' hyperthyroidism and ophthalmopathy. Study as a whole: Upon initial diagnosis and before any treatment, peripheral blood was collected.

The source material, RNA transcripts, was used to amplify TCR beta CDR3 regions. When the TCR CDR3 underwent first-round RT-PCR, the HTBI primer set was used. TCRdb re-called the multiplex PCR reads with MiXCR, one entry per CDR3 protein. There are around 600,000 distinct CDR3 sequences in the sample; roughly 15% occur only once, and approximately 12% lies in the top ten. In germline, CDR1 is SEHNR, CDR2 FQNEAQ (reference sequence). The CDR3 is made up of 16 amino acids. The V gene end was trimmed by 6 bases and the J gene end by 2 bases; junction bases not matched to a gene: 9. Disease lasting under 3 months, a NOSPECS grade of at least 4, and a Clinical Activity Score of at least 3 were features of the ophthalmopathy patients. Any patient presenting with uncontrolled infection, other autoimmune disease, pregnancy or lactation was left out. Study-level findings and limits: Patients with ophthalmopathy were separated from those with stable hyperthyroidism by a 13 V-J model.

In this sample, this clonotype turned up a few times. Its specificity is unknown. What was sequenced was blood. The J gene is TRBJ2-3, the V gene TRBV7-9; TRBD2 aligns across 9 bases. This TCR derives from a woman aged 50 to 65 with Graves' ophthalmopathy. Written as DNA, the CDR3 is TGTGCCAGCAGGGGATCGACTAGCGGCCTCACAGATACGCAGTATTTT. Translating it yields CASRGSTSGLTDTQYF.